This entry is about one T cell receptor beta chain. This sample is part of a study of blood T cell repertoires in COVID-19. Looking at the study overall: PBMCs, B-cell-depleted T cells, or T cells were the source of the cDNA or gDNA that made up the material.

How the authors handled the data: By means of reference gene primer amplification, nucleated cell counts were estimated. The method was immunoSEQ multiplex PCR; TCRdb's version includes in-frame clones alone and lacks a portion of them. V and J calls plus clone size are reproduced from that table; the DNA served to infer D and trimming. The sample has 300,000 to 350,000 clones, about 92% seen once; the top ten hold just under 4%. The CDR3 contains 17 residues. Germline assignment: CDR1 LGHDT and CDR2 YNNKEL (reference sequence). Trimming took 3 bases from V and 4 from J; bases not matched to a gene: 8.

This rearrangement joins TRBV3-1 (or the pseudogene TRBV3-2) to TRBJ2-1, with TRBD2 matching 11 bases. The source of this sequence is a woman in her fifties or sixties with COVID-19, enrolled during active disease. Sequencing input: peripheral blood. CDR3: CASSHLGGTSGYNEQFF. The CDR3 DNA follows: TGTGCCAGCAGCCATCTTGGAGGGACTAGCGGTTACAATGAGCAGTTCTTC.